These T cell receptor beta chains were read from a single sample in a study of cytomegalovirus exposure and HLA in healthy donors. Only in-frame clones appear in the TCRdb table, and some are missing; sequencing was by immunoSEQ multiplex PCR. The data show fewer than 200,000 clones, with 86% seen just once and 4.5% to 7% held by the top ten. Source material: PBMCs. These receptor sequences come from a woman in her thirties in good health and CMV-seronegative. Each CDR3 is given with its conserved first and last residue. The order of the fields is D gene, clone size, V gene, J gene, CDR3 DNA, CDR3 protein. D genes are given only for firm matches. Not all rows give a size; the values are once, few, many and, for expanded clones, a class.

TRBD2,-,TRBV7-8,TRBJ2-1,TGTGCCAGCAGCTTATACGGGGGGGCCGATGAGCAGTTCTTC,CASSLYGGADEQFF
-,-,TRBV11-2,TRBJ1-2,TGTGCCAGCAGCTGGTCCGGGACAAACTATGGCTACACCTTC,CASSWSGTNYGYTF
-,-,TRBV5-1,TRBJ2-7,TGCGCCAGCAGCTTTGGTTGGGCGCACGCAAACTACGAGCAGTACTTC,CASSFGWAHANYEQYF
TRBD2,once,TRBV12-5,TRBJ2-5,TGTGCTAGTGGTACTGGGGGGGGGATGGAGACCCAGTACTTC,CASGTGGGMETQYF
-,-,TRBV4-1,TRBJ2-2,TGCGCCAGCAGCCAAGACCCAGCAGGAGGGGCCGGGGAGCTGTTTTTT,CASSQDPAGGAGELFF
TRBD1,-,TRBV6-6,TRBJ2-5,TGTGCCAGCAGTTACTCTAGGGGGCGCGGGGAGACCCAGTACTTC,CASSYSRGRGETQYF
TRBD2,-,TRBV10-3,TRBJ2-7,TGTGCCATCAGGAACGATAGCGGGAGGCGGAACGAGCAGTACTTC,CAIRNDSGRRNEQYF
TRBD1,-,TRBV5-4,TRBJ2-7,TGTGCCAGCAGCTTTGACCAGGGGGCAAGTAGGTACGAGCAGTACTTC,CASSFDQGASRYEQYF
TRBD1,-,TRBV27,TRBJ1-3,TGTGCCAGCAGTTCCCTCGGGCAGGGGGAAGACACCATATATTTT,CASSSLGQGEDTIYF
TRBD2,-,TRBV19,TRBJ2-1,TGTGCCAGTAGTCCGCCCGGGACTAGCGATGAGCAGTTCTTC,CASSPPGTSDEQFF
TRBD2,-,TRBV5-6,TRBJ2-1,TGTGCCAGCTACTTGGCGGGGGGCGGGCATTACAATGAGCAGTTCTTC,CASYLAGGGHYNEQFF
-,-,TRBV2,TRBJ2-2,TGTGCCAGCAGTGAACCGCAGACGAACACCGGGGAGCTGTTTTTT,CASSEPQTNTGELFF
TRBD1,-,TRBV4-2,TRBJ1-1,TGTGCCAGCAGCCTAAGGACAGGGTCGCTCACTGAAGCTTTCTTT,CASSLRTGSLTEAFF
TRBD1,-,TRBV27,TRBJ1-2,TGTGCCAGCAGCCACAGGGGTGGCTATGGCTACACCTTC,CASSHRGGYGYTF
-,-,TRBV2,TRBJ2-7,TGTGCCAGCGGGGACACTTCCGAGCAGTACTTC,CASGDTSEQYF
-,-,TRBV7-2,TRBJ1-5,TGTGCCAGCAGCGACGACAGAGCTAATCAGCCCCAGCATTTT,CASSDDRANQPQHF
-,-,TRBV27,TRBJ2-5,TGTGCCAGCAGTCCCCCCCAGCGTTTGGAGACCCAGTACTTC,CASSPPQRLETQYF
-,-,TRBV15,TRBJ2-2,TGTGCCACCAGCCAGGGTTTCAGCGGGGAGCTGTTTTTT,CATSQGFSGELFF
-,few,TRBV9,TRBJ1-2,TGTGCCAGCAGCGTGGGGGGGAACTATGGCTACACCTTC,CASSVGGNYGYTF
-,-,TRBV7-2,TRBJ1-2,TGTGCCAGCAGCGGGGACTCCAACTATGGCTACACCTTC,CASSGDSNYGYTF
TRBD1,-,TRBV9,TRBJ1-1,TGTGCCAGCAGCGTAGGAGGGGGCATTGTGAACACTGAAGCTTTCTTT,CASSVGGGIVNTEAFF
TRBD2,few,TRBV2,TRBJ2-1,TGTGCCAGCAGTGTCGCCGGGACTAGCGGGAGGTGGAATGAGCAGTTCTTC,CASSVAGTSGRWNEQFF